Following are 22 T cell receptor beta chains from one sample sequenced in a study of cytomegalovirus exposure and HLA in healthy donors. The method was immunoSEQ multiplex PCR; TCRdb's version includes in-frame clones alone and lacks a portion of them. This sample carries about 120,000 clones, approximately 87% of them seen once, and the ten largest clones take under 6.5%. The source material was PBMCs. The receptors stem from a woman between 18 and 30 years old in good health and CMV-seropositive.

CDR3 in amino acids: CSAREGRAFF. CDR3 bases: TGCAGTGCTAGGGAGGGGCGAGCTTTCTTT. The chain couples TRBV20-1 to TRBJ1-1, with D perhaps matching TRBD1 (5 bases). V was cut by 3 bases and J by 10 bases, with 9 bases left in between. Germline CDR1 DFQATT, CDR2 SNEGSKA (reference sequence). The CDR3 is made up of 10 amino acids.

J is TRBJ1-2 and V is TRBV6-1, with D tentatively TRBD1 (5 bases). This CDR3 is 13 amino acids long. Germline values: CDR1 MNHNS, CDR2 SASEGT. Trimming took 5 bases from V and 7 from J, leaving 14 bases between them. The DNA for the CDR3 is TGTGCCAGCAGTCGAGGGGCGGGACCTGGCTACACCTTC. It translates to CASSRGAGPGYTF.

The rearrangement uses TRBV27 and TRBJ2-5; tentative D call: TRBD2 (5 bases). Looked up from germline, CDR1 is MNHEY and CDR2 is SMNVEV (reference sequence). V lost 2 bases to trimming and J lost 5 bases, with 12 bases between them. The CDR3 has 14 amino acids. As DNA, the CDR3 is TGTGCCAGCAGTTTACGCACATCGGGGGAGACCCAGTACTTC. Its translation: CASSLRTSGETQYF.

The chain has TRBV5-1 and TRBJ1-2; D gene ambiguous. V lost 0 bases to trimming and J lost 2 bases, with 8 bases between them. Per germline, CDR1 SGHRS and CDR2 YFSETQ. The CDR3 runs to 14 residues. The chain's CDR3 is CASSLDRRNYGYTF. The CDR3 DNA is TGCGCCAGCAGCTTGGATCGGAGGAACTATGGCTACACCTTC.

The V and J genes are TRBV7-9 and TRBJ1-2; the D gene is possibly TRBD1 (6 bases). The length of the CDR3 is 15 residues. Per the germline V gene, CDR1 is SEHNR and CDR2 is FQNEAQ (reference sequence). The ends were cut back, 3 bases at V and 8 bases at J, with 19 bases in the middle. The CDR3 sequence: CASSFVGASPNGYTF. The CDR3 DNA is TGTGCCAGCAGCTTCGTGGGGGCCAGTCCTAACGGCTACACCTTC. The whole variable domain, filled in from reference TRBV7-9 and TRBJ1-2, reads DTGVSQNPRHKITKRGQNVTFRCDPISEHNRLYWYRQTLGQGPEFLTYFQNEAQLEKSRLLSDRFSAERPKGSFSTLEIQRTEQGDSAMYLCASSFVGASPNGYTFGSGTRLTVV.

The CDR3 loop is CASSSTGAHTEAFF. For the CDR3, the DNA is TGTGCCAGCAGCTCCACAGGGGCACACACTGAAGCTTTCTTT. The V and J genes are TRBV7-9 and TRBJ1-1; 7 nucleotides line up with TRBD1. Germline V gives CDR1 SEHNR, CDR2 FQNEAQ (reference sequence). Trimming at V came to 4 bases and at J to 3 bases, leaving 5 bases not matched to a gene. The CDR3 is 14 amino acids.

This chain connects TRBV7-9 to TRBJ2-1, with TRBD2 matching over 14 bases. The CDR3 sequence is 17 residues long. Germline CDR1 and CDR2: SEHNR and FQNEAQ (reference sequence). The trim removed 5 bases at V and 5 bases at J, leaving 8 bases unmatched. The CDR3 sequence: CASSPRTSGGPNNEQFF. In nucleotides, the CDR3 is TGTGCCAGCAGCCCTCGGACTAGCGGGGGGCCCAACAATGAGCAGTTCTTC.

The chain joins TRBV27 to TRBJ2-3, with D perhaps matching TRBD2 (6 bases). V lost 2 bases and J 8 bases, leaving 14 bases between the germline ends. The germline gives CDR1 MNHEY, CDR2 SMNVEV (reference sequence). The CDR3 is 14 residues long. For the CDR3, the DNA is TGTGCCAGCAGTTTAGAAGGGGTGGGGGGTACGCAGTATTTT. Protein product: CASSLEGVGGTQYF.

This chain uses TRBV7-3 with TRBJ2-5; 7 positions match TRBD1. Per germline, CDR1 SGHTA and CDR2 FQGTGA. V was clipped by 5 bases and J by 5 bases; unmatched bases: 5. This CDR3 has 13 amino acids. CDR3: CASSLGGVETQYF. Written as DNA, the CDR3 is TGTGCCAGCAGCCTAGGGGGCGTGGAGACCCAGTACTTC.

The gene calls are TRBV7-9 and TRBJ2-7; the match to TRBD2 covers 10 bases. The length of the CDR3 is 16 residues. In germline, CDR1 is SEHNR, CDR2 FQNEAQ (reference sequence). J was trimmed by 4 bases and V by 2 bases; bases with no gene match: 8. For the CDR3, the DNA is TGTGCCAGCAGCTTATCTACGGGACTAGCGCGTTACGAGCAGTACTTC. As protein: CASSLSTGLARYEQYF.

This clone has a single count. The chain combines TRBV5-5 with TRBJ1-2; possible D gene TRBD1, 5 bases. V was cut by 1 base and J by 4 bases, with 14 bases left in between. This CDR3 has 15 amino acids. Germline V CDR1 and CDR2: SGHKS, YYEKEE (reference sequence). The CDR3: CASSLYDRITYGYTF. The CDR3 nucleotides read TGTGCCAGCAGCTTGTACGACAGAATCACCTATGGCTACACCTTC.

This clone was observed a few times. V usage is TRBV7-2 and J usage is TRBJ2-1, with TRBD2 matching over 9 bases. CDR1 and CDR2 from the germline V gene are SGHTA and FQGNSA. V lost 1 base, J lost 10 bases, and 11 bases stayed unmatched. The CDR3 consists of 16 residues. This CDR3 is CASSLDGLAGRVEQFF. As DNA, the CDR3 is TGTGCCAGCAGCTTAGACGGGCTAGCGGGAAGGGTCGAGCAGTTCTTC.

This chain uses TRBV7-8 with TRBJ1-3; TRBD1 agrees at 11 bases. With 5 bases clipped from V and 8 bases from J, the junction kept 8 bases outside the gene matches. Per germline, CDR1 SGHVS and CDR2 FQNEAQ. CDR3 size: 15 residues. DNA of the CDR3: TGTGCCAGCAGCATAAGGACAGGGGGCGGACACACCATATATTTT. Its protein product is CASSIRTGGGHTIYF.

This chain links TRBV5-1 with TRBJ2-5; no definite D call. With 4 bases removed from V and 4 bases from J, the gap between germline ends came to 5 bases. The CDR3 totals 11 residues. Germline V gene lookup returns CDR1 SGHRS and CDR2 YFSETQ. The CDR3 sequence: CASSIGETQYF. Written as DNA, the CDR3 is TGCGCCAGCAGCATCGGAGAGACCCAGTACTTC.

This clone appeared a single time. V and J are TRBV19 and TRBJ2-1, with 14 bases lining up with TRBD2. J lost 1 base, V lost 6 bases, and 11 bases had no gene match. The CDR3 contains 19 residues. Germline CDR1 reads LNHDA; CDR2 reads SQIVND (reference sequence). CDR3 DNA sequence: TGTGCCAGTAGCAATCCGGGACTAGCGGGAGTAAAGTCCTACAATGAGCAGTTCTTC. Protein product: CASSNPGLAGVKSYNEQFF.

This clone was found a few times. The chain is built from TRBV29-1 and TRBJ2-1; 10 positions agree with TRBD2. The J segment lost 0 bases and the V segment lost 7 bases, leaving 9 bases of the junction unmatched. CDR1 is SQVTM and CDR2 is ANQGSEA in the germline V gene. The CDR3 runs to 16 residues. CDR3 protein: CSAMGTSARSYNEQFF. The CDR3 DNA follows: TGCAGCGCCATGGGGACTAGCGCCCGCTCCTACAATGAGCAGTTCTTC.

As DNA, the CDR3 is TGTGCCAGCAGCCAAGGGCGGGGGGTCCAAGAGACCCAGTACTTC. The encoded protein is CASSQGRGVQETQYF. This chain joins TRBV4-2 and TRBJ2-5; 8 nucleotides align to TRBD2. The CDR3 totals 15 residues. The J segment lost 1 base and the V segment lost 1 base, leaving 2 bases of the junction unmatched. From germline, CDR1 is LGHNA and CDR2 YNFKEQ.

The chain has TRBV6-5 and TRBJ2-3; TRBD2 aligns across 7 bases. The junction had 4 bases not matched to a gene; V was cut back by 5 bases and J by 2 bases. This CDR3 contains 14 residues. Germline assignment: CDR1 MNHEY and CDR2 SVGAGI. CDR3 nucleotide sequence: TGTGCCAGCAGTCTAGCGGCCCTCACAGATACGCAGTATTTT. This gives the protein CASSLAALTDTQYF.

This chain joins TRBV5-6 and TRBJ1-5, with 10 positions matching TRBD1. Looked up from germline, CDR1 is SGHDT and CDR2 is YYEEEE. The CDR3 is made up of 17 amino acids. J gave up 7 bases and V 3 bases, and 13 bases lay outside the gene matches. CDR3 in DNA: TGTGCCAGCAGCTATGGGACAGGGGTCTCTCGGCGGCAGCCCCAGCATTTT. It is translated as CASSYGTGVSRRQPQHF.

The chain combines TRBV6-4 with TRBJ2-2; 7 nucleotides align to TRBD1. After removal of 4 bases from V and 6 bases from J, the junction contained 14 bases not matched to a gene. Germline CDR1 reads MRHNA; CDR2 reads SNTAGT. This CDR3 comprises 17 residues. The DNA for the CDR3 is TGTGCCAGCAGTGCCTCTGTAGGGGGCGCGGATTCCGGGGAGCTGTTTTTT. It encodes CASSASVGGADSGELFF.

This clone has more than one count but fewer than ten. The CDR3 DNA is TGTGCCAGCAGTTTCACTAGCGGGGGGCGGGATGAGCAGTTCTTC. This sequence encodes CASSFTSGGRDEQFF. The rearrangement links TRBV5-4 to TRBJ2-1, with 12 bases matching TRBD2. J gave up 8 bases and V 5 bases, and 8 bases lay outside the gene matches. The V gene's germline CDR1 is SGHNT and CDR2 YYREEE (reference sequence). This CDR3 has 15 residues. The full variable domain, in which reference TRBV5-4 and TRBJ2-1 provide the parts outside the CDR3, is ETGVTQSPTHLIKTRGQQVTLRCSSQSGHNTVSWYQQALGQGPQFIFQYYREEENGRGNFPPRFSGLQFPNYSSELNVNALELDDSALYLCASSFTSGGRDEQFFGPGTRLTVL.

V gene TRBV5-1 combines with J gene TRBJ2-7; TRBD2 agrees at 14 bases. The CDR3 totals 16 residues. V was pared by 4 bases and J by 3 bases, with 6 bases of the junction left unmatched. Germline loops: CDR1 SGHRS, CDR2 YFSETQ. The CDR3 loop is CASSPWTSGGYYEQYF. CDR3 bases: TGCGCCAGCAGCCCGTGGACTAGCGGGGGGTACTACGAGCAGTACTTC.